These 19 T cell receptor beta chains originate from one sample sequenced in a study of blood T cells in healthy people across ages. For the second PCR, which ran for 7 to 11 cycles, a sample-barcoded 5' primer and a J-beta primer mix were used. In TCRdb, the 5' RACE reads were re-called with MiXCR into one record per CDR3 protein. The sample lists about 1.4 million distinct CDR3 sequences; approximately 63% were seen once. The sequenced material came from blood. The receptors were gathered from a man aged 18 to 29 in good health.

This rearrangement joins TRBV29-1 to TRBJ1-2, with D perhaps matching TRBD1 (5 bases). The CDR3 contains 12 residues. V lost 3 bases, J lost 5 bases, and 10 bases lay in between. CDR1 is SQVTM and CDR2 is ANQGSEA in the germline V gene. The CDR3 DNA is TGCAGCGTTGACACCCGGGGGTATGGCTACACCTTC. Amino acid sequence: CSVDTRGYGYTF.

The V gene is TRBV5-1, the J gene TRBJ1-1, with D tentatively TRBD1 (5 bases). The V gene's germline CDR1 is SGHRS and CDR2 YFSETQ. CDR3 length: 16 residues. V gave up 4 bases and J gave up 0 bases, with 16 bases separating them. CDR3 in amino acids: CASSSGTTDMNTEAFF. The CDR3 coding sequence is TGCGCCAGCAGCAGTGGGACCACTGACATGAACACTGAAGCTTTCTTT.

V usage is TRBV6-2 or TRBV6-3 and J usage is TRBJ2-7; 7 nucleotides line up with TRBD1. V shed 2 bases, J shed 2 bases, and the junction held 6 bases outside the gene matches. Germline V gene sequence: CDR1 MNHEY, CDR2 SVGEGT. This CDR3 comprises 15 residues. Here the CDR3 reads CASSYETGSPYEQYF. CDR3 DNA sequence: TGTGCCAGCAGTTACGAGACAGGGTCACCCTACGAGCAGTACTTC.

The chain uses TRBV6-1 and TRBJ2-7; D might be TRBD1 or TRBD2, each matching 5 bases. The V end lost 10 bases, the J end lost 6 bases, and 13 bases lay between the germline ends. This CDR3 contains 11 residues. Germline V gives CDR1 MNHNS, CDR2 SASEGT. CDR3 DNA: TGTGCCACCACCTGGGGGTTCGAGCAGTACTTC. Amino acids: CATTWGFEQYF.

The chain links TRBV3-1 to TRBJ2-5, with 7 bases that match TRBD1. The J call is doubtful: the DNA matches TRBJ2-7 better. Germline lookup yields CDR1 LGHDT and CDR2 YNNKEL (reference sequence). This CDR3 has 16 residues. For the CDR3, the DNA is TGTGCCAGCAGCCAACGACGCCCAGGGGGAAACTACGAGCAGTACTTC. The encoded protein is CASSQRRPGGNYEQYF.

The chain links TRBV5-5 to TRBJ2-6, with D possibly being TRBD1 (6 bases). This CDR3 has 16 residues. V was pared by 5 bases and J by 3 bases, with 15 bases between. Germline CDR1 SGHKS, CDR2 YYEKEE (reference sequence). The DNA of the CDR3 is TGTGCCAGCAGTCCTCTACAGGGCTATGGGGCCAACGTCCTGACTTTC. As protein: CASSPLQGYGANVLTF.

This clonotype turned up a few times. The chain joins TRBV20-1 to TRBJ2-7; 8 nucleotides match TRBD2. Unmatched junction bases numbered 11, after V lost 7 bases and J lost 3 bases. The CDR3 is made up of 14 amino acids. From germline, CDR1 is DFQATT and CDR2 SNEGSKA (reference sequence). The DNA of the CDR3 is TGCAGTGTTCTCCGAACCAGCGGGAGCTACGAGCAGTACTTC. It codes for CSVLRTSGSYEQYF.

This chain joins TRBV14 and TRBJ2-3; unclear D gene. The CDR3 has 15 amino acids. The germline V and J ends were trimmed by 4 bases and 0 bases, with 11 bases remaining between them. The germline gives CDR1 SGHDN, CDR2 FVKESK. CDR3 sequence: CASSPSDPSTDTQYF. CDR3 coding DNA: TGTGCCAGCAGCCCAAGCGATCCTAGCACAGATACGCAGTATTTT.

V gene TRBV24-1 combines with J gene TRBJ1-2; D gene ambiguous. CDR1 and CDR2 (germline): KGHDR, SFDVKD. The CDR3 is made up of 17 amino acids. Trimming shortened V by 4 bases and J by 4 bases, and 21 bases separated the two germline ends. The DNA of the CDR3 is TGTGCCACCAGTGACCGACCCCGAAGGCGTAAAATCTATGGCTACACCTTC. This gives the protein CATSDRPRRRKIYGYTF.

The chain couples TRBV28 to TRBJ2-4; 9 positions agree with TRBD1. This CDR3 is 15 amino acids long. J was trimmed by 3 bases and V by 8 bases; bases with no gene match: 8. Germline-derived CDR1 and CDR2 are MDHEN and SYDVKM. The DNA of the CDR3 is TGTGCCAGCGGGACAGGGCGCCTTGACAAAAACATTCAGTACTTC. Residues: CASGTGRLDKNIQYF.

The V call is TRBV28, the J call TRBJ2-1; 7 nucleotides align to TRBD2. The closer fit of TRBJ2-7 to the DNA end suggests the J call may be wrong. This CDR3 contains 16 residues. Looked up from germline, CDR1 is MDHEN and CDR2 is SYDVKM. CDR3: CASSLGSGRGLYEQYF. The CDR3 nucleotides are TGTGCCAGCAGTTTGGGATCGGGGAGGGGTCTCTACGAGCAGTACTTC.

V usage is TRBV4-1 and J usage is TRBJ1-2; 10 nucleotides line up with TRBD1. The CDR3 consists of 15 residues. The V and J ends lost 0 bases and 6 bases, in that order; junction bases with no gene match: 4. Germline CDR1 is MGHRA and CDR2 is YSYEKL. Here the CDR3 DNA reads TGCGCCAGCAGCCAAGATAGGGACAGGGGCCATGGCTACACCTTC. Amino acid sequence: CASSQDRDRGHGYTF.

This clonotype was seen a handful of times. This chain links TRBV18 with TRBJ1-1, with a weak D call TRBD1 (6 bases). The germline gives CDR1 KGHSH, CDR2 LQKENI. V gave up 3 bases and J gave up 3 bases, with 11 bases separating them. The CDR3 is made up of 14 amino acids. As DNA, the CDR3 is TGTGCCAGCTCACCGCAGGGGAGCGACACTGAAGCTTTCTTT. This codes for CASSPQGSDTEAFF.

This clonotype was counted only a few times. V usage is TRBV4-3 and J usage is TRBJ2-1, with TRBD1 as a possible D gene (6 bases). Trimming took 1 base from V and 5 from J, leaving 15 bases between them. This CDR3 spans 16 amino acids. In germline, CDR1 is LGHNA, CDR2 YSLEER. The CDR3 here is CASSQAGTTPNNEQFF. The CDR3 DNA follows: TGCGCCAGCAGCCAAGCCGGGACAACACCTAACAATGAGCAGTTCTTC.

The chain combines TRBV4-1 with TRBJ1-1, with 7 nucleotides matching TRBD1. The ends lost 0 bases at V and 6 bases at J; junction bases unmatched: 7. Germline V gene sequence: CDR1 MGHRA, CDR2 YSYEKL. The CDR3 loop spans 15 amino acids. CDR3 nucleotides: TGCGCCAGCAGCCAAGAACCAACAGGGGTATCTGAAGCTTTCTTT. Its protein product is CASSQEPTGVSEAFF.

The chain couples TRBV11-1 to TRBJ1-1; D may be TRBD1 (5 bases). The CDR3 sequence is 15 residues long. Germline-derived CDR1 and CDR2 are SGHAT and FQDESV (reference sequence). V was shortened by 4 bases and J by 5 bases, with 17 bases between the two germline ends. For the CDR3, the DNA is TGTGCCAGCAGCTCCCGGGACTTGGGAGATACTGAAGCTTTCTTT. Translating it yields CASSSRDLGDTEAFF.

The V gene is TRBV10-3, the J gene TRBJ1-1, with D possibly TRBD1 on 6 matching bases. V shed 5 bases and J shed 3 bases, with 16 bases lying between them. From germline, CDR1 is ENHRY and CDR2 SYGVKD. The CDR3 consists of 15 residues. This CDR3 is CAISMRGGDDTEAFF. In DNA, the CDR3 is TGTGCCATCAGTATGAGGGGGGGAGATGACACTGAAGCTTTCTTT.

The V gene is TRBV21-1, the J gene TRBJ1-5; the table assigns TRBD1, which was not confirmed against the DNA. TRBV21-1 is classified as a pseudogene. This CDR3 is built from 15 residues. CDR3 sequence reads: CASSNEAGGNQPQHF. CDR3 bases: TGTGCCAGCAGCAACGAGGCAGGGGGAAATCAGCCCCAGCATTTT.

The chain uses TRBV25-1 and TRBJ1-1; tentatively, D is TRBD1 (5 bases). CDR3 size: 13 residues. The V end lost 1 base, the J end lost 3 bases, and 6 bases lay between the germline ends. Per the germline V gene, CDR1 is MGHDK and CDR2 is SYGVNS. The CDR3 DNA reads TGTGCCAGCAGTGAATGGGGGGACACTGAAGCTTTCTTT. Encoded protein: CASSEWGDTEAFF.